This TCR beta chain was sequenced during a study of blood T cells in healthy people across ages. Findings and limits, study-wide: Those diversity estimates obtained from one million T cells were thought to be underestimates.

With a J-beta primer mix and a sample-barcoded 5' primer, a second PCR ran about 6 to 11 cycles. Individual samples furnished no less than 2.5 million CDR3-containing paired-end reads apiece. TCRdb called the 5' RACE reads again in MiXCR, with one record for every CDR3 protein. The data contain fewer than 900,000 distinct CDR3 sequences, roughly 40% of them seen just once; the ten biggest clones take up 10% to 15%. As concerns this clonotype: As yet, its antigen is unknown.

The CDR3 runs 14 residues. CDR1 SNHLY and CDR2 FYNNEI come from the germline V gene. They isolated at least 6 million PBMCs from each sample. The chain couples TRBV2 to TRBJ2-4, with D unclear. The J call may be faulty, since TRBJ2-7 better matches the DNA end. The specimen was blood. This receptor was obtained from a man aged 18-30 years in good health. CDR3 in amino acids: CASSEQVDGYEQYF. The CDR3 DNA sequence: TGTGCCAGCAGTGAACAGGTAGATGGCTACGAGCAGTACTTC.